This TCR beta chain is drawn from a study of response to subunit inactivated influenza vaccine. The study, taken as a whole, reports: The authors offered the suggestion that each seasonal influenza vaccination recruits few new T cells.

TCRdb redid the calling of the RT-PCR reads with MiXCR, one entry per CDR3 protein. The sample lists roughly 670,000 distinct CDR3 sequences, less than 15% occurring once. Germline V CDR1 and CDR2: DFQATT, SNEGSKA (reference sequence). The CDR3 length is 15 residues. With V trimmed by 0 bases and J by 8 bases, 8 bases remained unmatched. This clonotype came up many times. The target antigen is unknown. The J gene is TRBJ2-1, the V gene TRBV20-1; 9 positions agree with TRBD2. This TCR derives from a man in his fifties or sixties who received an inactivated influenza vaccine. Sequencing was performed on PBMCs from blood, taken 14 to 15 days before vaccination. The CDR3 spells CSARDVAGGLDEQFF. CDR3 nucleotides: TGCAGTGCTAGAGACGTGGCGGGAGGGTTGGATGAGCAGTTCTTC.